The 21 T cell receptor beta chains in this list originate from one sample, sequenced in a study of response to subunit inactivated influenza vaccine. TCRdb re-analysed the RT-PCR reads in MiXCR, keeping a single row per CDR3 protein. In the table there are about 540,000 distinct CDR3 sequences, under 30% of which are singletons. Another study also made use of these data, one on T cells expressing NK-cell markers. That source reports: UMIs were included in TCR beta cDNA generated by 5'RACE template switching.

The sequencing here drew on CD4+ T cells sorted from PBMCs, taken roughly 12 days after vaccination. The receptors come from a man aged 45 to 65 who received an inactivated influenza vaccine.

This clonotype was recorded a few times. V is TRBV2 and J is TRBJ1-2, with no clear D. The CDR3 covers 13 residues. V was cut by 5 bases and J by 2 bases, with 9 bases left in between. CDR1 is SNHLY and CDR2 is FYNNEI in the germline V gene. As DNA, the CDR3 is TGTGCCAGCAGTACGACGGGGAACTATGGCTACACCTTC. Its translation: CASSTTGNYGYTF.

The chain uses TRBV28 and TRBJ2-1; D perhaps matches TRBD1 (5 bases). Trimming removed 6 bases from V and 2 bases from J, with 11 bases in between. The CDR3 runs 14 residues. Germline CDR1 and CDR2: MDHEN and SYDVKM. The CDR3 region has the DNA TGTGCCAGCAGGGAGCAGGGCCCCTACAATGAGCAGTTCTTC. Translated, it gives CASREQGPYNEQFF.

V and J are TRBV5-4 and TRBJ2-7; D is perhaps TRBD1 or TRBD2 (5 bases each). The CDR3 has 15 residues. V lost 4 bases to trimming and J lost 0 bases, with 14 bases between them. CDR1 is SGHNT, CDR2 YYREEE, per germline (reference sequence). The CDR3 nucleotides are TGTGCCAGCAGCCGGGACGACCTGAGCTCCTACGAGCAGTACTTC. Translation: CASSRDDLSSYEQYF. The variable domain in full, completed from reference TRBV5-4 and TRBJ2-7, reads ETGVTQSPTHLIKTRGQQVTLRCSSQSGHNTVSWYQQALGQGPQFIFQYYREEENGRGNFPPRFSGLQFPNYSSELNVNALELDDSALYLCASSRDDLSSYEQYFGPGTRLTVT.

A word on this clonotype: Relative to the germline gene, one junction end is altered; a read error may explain this. The rearrangement joins TRBV20-1 to TRBJ2-3; the D gene could be TRBD1 or TRBD2 (6 bases each). CDR1 is DFQATT and CDR2 is SNEGSKA in the germline V gene (reference sequence). This CDR3 spans 17 amino acids. The CDR3 loop is CCARSRGEFGGTDTQYF. CDR3 DNA sequence: TGCTGTGCTAGAAGCAGGGGTGAATTTGGAGGGACAGATACGCAGTATTTT.

The gene calls are TRBV5-1 and TRBJ2-5, with TRBD2 matching over 8 bases. CDR1 SGHRS and CDR2 YFSETQ come from the germline V gene. The V gene end was trimmed by 1 base and the J gene end by 5 bases; junction bases not matched to a gene: 7. The CDR3 contains 15 residues. The CDR3 bases are TGCGCCAGCAGCTTGCAGTCGGGGGGGCCGGAGACCCAGTACTTC. It codes for CASSLQSGGPETQYF. Full variable domain (rest looked up from reference TRBV5-1 and TRBJ2-5): KAGVTQTPRYLIKTRGQQVTLSCSPISGHRSVSWYQQTPGQGLQFLFEYFSETQRNKGNFPGRFSGRQFSNSRSEMNVSTLELGDSALYLCASSLQSGGPETQYFGPGTRLLVL.

The CDR3 nucleotides are TGTGCCAGCAGTGCCGACAGGGGTTCGTACGAGCAGTACTTC. This translates into CASSADRGSYEQYF. The chain carries TRBV6-1 and TRBJ2-7; 8 nucleotides align to TRBD1. Germline CDR1 is MNHNS and CDR2 is SASEGT. V was pared by 4 bases and J by 4 bases, with 6 bases of the junction left unmatched. The CDR3 spans 14 residues.

This clonotype was seen only a few times. V is TRBV20-1 and J is TRBJ2-1; a possible D gene is TRBD1 (6 bases). V gave up 5 bases and J gave up 3 bases, with 14 bases separating them. In germline, CDR1 is DFQATT, CDR2 SNEGSKA (reference sequence). CDR3 length equals 14 residues. The CDR3 loop is CSAGTGSDYNEQFF. In DNA, the CDR3 is TGCAGTGCTGGCACAGGGTCCGACTACAATGAGCAGTTCTTC.

This clonotype was recorded many times. V is TRBV2 and J is TRBJ2-7; 10 positions match TRBD1. This CDR3 contains 15 residues. With V trimmed by 7 bases and J by 0 bases, 6 bases remained unmatched. In germline, CDR1 is SNHLY, CDR2 FYNNEI. CDR3 nucleotide sequence: TGTGCCAGCACCCAGGACAGGGGGTACTCCTACGAGCAGTACTTC. As protein: CASTQDRGYSYEQYF.

This clonotype appeared a few times. The rearrangement uses TRBV7-2 and TRBJ2-4; maybe TRBD2 (6 bases). The CDR3 is made up of 14 amino acids. Germline V lookup: CDR1 SGHTA, CDR2 FQGNSA. The V end was cut by 1 base, the J end by 6 bases, with 10 bases between. In DNA form, the CDR3 reads TGTGCCAGCAGCTTAGGTGGGAGGAGAAACATTCAGTACTTC. This gives the protein CASSLGGRRNIQYF.

This clonotype was observed a handful of times. The J gene is TRBJ2-3, the V gene TRBV20-1, with 7 nucleotides matching TRBD1. The CDR3 runs 16 residues. Trimming at V came to 2 bases and at J to 1 base, leaving 9 bases not matched to a gene. Germline-derived CDR1 and CDR2 are DFQATT and SNEGSKA (reference sequence). The CDR3 sequence: CSARSEGAARTDTQYF. CDR3 bases: TGCAGTGCTAGATCTGAGGGGGCAGCTCGCACAGATACGCAGTATTTT.

This clonotype appeared a few times. This sequence joins TRBV15 and TRBJ2-7; the D call may be TRBD1 or TRBD2 (5 bases each). Per the germline V gene, CDR1 is LNHNV and CDR2 is YYDKDF (reference sequence). V gave up 3 bases and J gave up 0 bases, with 9 bases separating them. This CDR3 spans 14 amino acids. The CDR3 DNA reads TGTGCCACCAGCAGGGGACGGAGCTCCTACGAGCAGTACTTC. Residues: CATSRGRSSYEQYF.

This clonotype has a count of ten or more. The chain couples TRBV6-2 or TRBV6-3 to TRBJ2-1, with TRBD2 matching 8 bases. The germline V gene has CDR1 MNHEY and CDR2 SVGEGT. The CDR3 consists of 13 residues. Germline trimming cut 5 bases from V and 7 bases from J; bases unmatched to any gene: 4. The CDR3 DNA reads TGTGCCAGCAGTCGCGGGGGGTTAAATGAGCAGTTCTTC. Translating gives CASSRGGLNEQFF.

The chain is built from TRBV4-3 and TRBJ1-3; D is unclear. Germline CDR1 and CDR2: LGHNA and YSLEER. Trimming pared 4 bases from V and 5 bases from J, leaving 9 bases between. The CDR3 sequence is 13 residues long. The CDR3 nucleotides read TGCGCCAGCAGCCCGGGAGACAGAAACACCATATATTTT. Amino acid sequence: CASSPGDRNTIYF.

V gene TRBV6-2 or TRBV6-3 combines with J gene TRBJ2-7; D could derive from TRBD1 or TRBD2 (5 bases each). The CDR3 has 14 amino acids. Germline loops: CDR1 MNHEY, CDR2 SVGEGT. V gave up 8 bases and J gave up 2 bases, with 16 bases separating them. The CDR3 region is CASSGLMGPYEQYF. In DNA, the CDR3 is TGTGCCAGCTCTGGTCTTATGGGACCCTACGAGCAGTACTTC.

This clonotype showed up just a few times. This rearrangement joins TRBV20-1 to TRBJ1-2; no reliable D call. The CDR3 consists of 13 residues. Germline V lookup: CDR1 DFQATT, CDR2 SNEGSKA (reference sequence). V lost 4 bases, J lost 5 bases, and 14 bases lay in between. The CDR3 coding sequence is TGCAGTGCTAACTCTGGGCCTTTTTATGGCTACACCTTC. It translates to CSANSGPFYGYTF.

The J gene is TRBJ2-6, the V gene TRBV13; D unresolved. The germline CDR1 and CDR2 sequences are PRHDT and FYEKMQ (reference sequence). The CDR3 covers 15 residues. Trimming took 0 bases from V and 0 from J, leaving 3 bases between them. The CDR3 loop is CASSLGISGANVLTF. The CDR3 coding sequence is TGTGCCAGCAGCTTAGGGATCTCTGGGGCCAACGTCCTGACTTTC.

The gene calls are TRBV30 and TRBJ1-2, with TRBD1 matching 8 bases. The junction had 9 bases not matched to a gene; V was cut back by 4 bases and J by 8 bases. The germline V gene has CDR1 GTSNPN and CDR2 SVGIG (reference sequence). This CDR3 comprises 13 residues. CDR3 region: CAWMQGAVGGYTF. CDR3 nucleotides: TGTGCCTGGATGCAGGGGGCCGTCGGGGGCTACACCTTC.

The chain joins TRBV6-6 to TRBJ2-3; D gene unclear. The CDR3 covers 13 residues. Germline loops: CDR1 MNHNY, CDR2 SVGAGI (reference sequence). V lost 8 bases, J lost 2 bases, and 11 bases lay in between. The CDR3: CASWNGYTDTQYF. Here the CDR3 DNA reads TGTGCCAGCTGGAATGGGTACACAGATACGCAGTATTTT.

The rearrangement links TRBV21-1 to TRBJ2-1; whether TRBD2, the table's D call, matches the DNA was not checked. TRBV21-1 is a recognized pseudogene. This CDR3 has 15 amino acids. DNA for the CDR3: TGTGCCAGCAGCACCCACCGGAGGGGCTACAATGAGCAGTTCTTC. Protein sequence: CASSTHRRGYNEQFF.

The rearrangement joins TRBV20-1 to TRBJ1-5; D not certain. The germline V gene has CDR1 DFQATT and CDR2 SNEGSKA (reference sequence). This CDR3 region has 16 residues. The V end was cut by 0 bases, the J end by 1 base, with 13 bases between. The CDR3 DNA reads as TGCAGTGCTAGAGATGGAGTGGAAAGGAGCAATCAGCCCCAGCATTTT. Translated, it gives CSARDGVERSNQPQHF.

V usage is TRBV20-1 and J usage is TRBJ2-1, with D hard to call. The CDR3 contains 11 residues. From germline, CDR1 is DFQATT and CDR2 SNEGSKA (reference sequence). Trimming cost V 5 bases and J 10 bases, with 12 bases left between them. The CDR3 spells CSASRSAEQFF. The CDR3 DNA is TGCAGTGCTTCCCGCTCGGCGGAGCAGTTCTTC.